Presented here are 21 T cell receptor beta chains from one specimen sequenced in a study of blood T cell repertoires in COVID-19. The repertoire was sequenced with immunoSEQ multiplex PCR; TCRdb's copy has only in-frame clones and lacks some. The repertoire includes under 95,000 clones, 70% to 75% of them detected once, and approximately 5.8% sits in the top ten. The sample was peripheral blood. These receptors all stem from a man aged 45-65 years with active or convalescent COVID-19.

V gene TRBV6-2 or TRBV6-3 combines with J gene TRBJ2-7; 8 nucleotides align to TRBD1. The CDR3 is 16 amino acids. Germline CDR1 MNHEY, CDR2 SVGEGT. With 2 bases clipped from V and 1 base from J, the junction kept 7 bases outside the gene matches. The CDR3 here is CASSYQTGDISYEQYF. As DNA, the CDR3 is TGTGCCAGCAGTTACCAGACAGGGGACATTTCCTACGAGCAGTACTTC.

The chain uses TRBV29-1 and TRBJ1-2, with TRBD1 matching over 7 bases. The germline CDR1 and CDR2 sequences are SQVTM and ANQGSEA. This CDR3 spans 13 amino acids. Germline trimming cut 7 bases from V and 7 bases from J; bases unmatched to any gene: 12. The DNA for the CDR3 is TGCAGCGCGGGACAGCCCCAGGGGGGTGGCTACACCTTC. It is translated as CSAGQPQGGGYTF.

The chain recombines TRBV11-2 with TRBJ2-4; the D is unclear. Trimming left V 1 base short and J 11 bases short, with 12 bases between. Germline V gene lookup returns CDR1 SGHAT and CDR2 FQNNGV. The CDR3 contains 13 residues. CDR3 nucleotide sequence: TGTGCCAGCAGCTTAGGGGCAGGTTGGCTTCAGTACTTC. Its translation: CASSLGAGWLQYF.

The rearrangement joins TRBV4-1 to TRBJ1-6; TRBD1 matches at 7 bases. This CDR3 comprises 15 residues. V trimming: 1 base; J trimming: 7 bases; junction bases outside the gene matches: 4. Germline values: CDR1 MGHRA, CDR2 YSYEKL. This CDR3 reads CASSQASRGNSPLHF. The DNA of the CDR3 is TGCGCCAGCAGCCAAGCGTCCAGGGGGAATTCACCCCTCCACTTT.

The chain combines TRBV5-1 with TRBJ2-7; 7 nucleotides agree with TRBD1. V was clipped by 1 base and J by 7 bases; unmatched bases: 5. In germline, CDR1 is SGHRS, CDR2 YFSETQ. This CDR3 spans 13 amino acids. The CDR3 DNA follows: TGCGCCAGCAGCTTGACAGGGGTGAAGGAGCAGTACTTC. Protein: CASSLTGVKEQYF.

The genes are TRBV27 and TRBJ2-3; a weak D match, TRBD2 (6 bases). V dropped 8 bases and J dropped 1 base, with 13 bases sitting between them. This CDR3 has 14 amino acids. Germline V gene sequence: CDR1 MNHEY, CDR2 SMNVEV (reference sequence). The CDR3: CASALASGTDTQYF. The CDR3 nucleotides read TGTGCCAGCGCCCTAGCGTCTGGCACAGATACGCAGTATTTT.

The chain has TRBV5-8 and TRBJ2-3; a possible D gene is TRBD2 (6 bases). V was clipped by 7 bases and J by 0 bases, with 21 bases between them. CDR3 size: 17 residues. Germline CDR1 is SGHTS and CDR2 is YDEGEE. CDR3 loop: CASPYRAGTSSTDTQYF. The DNA for the CDR3 is TGTGCCAGCCCCTATCGGGCGGGAACTTCTAGCACAGATACGCAGTATTTT.

The chain recombines TRBV6-5 with TRBJ1-2; no firm D call. Germline V gives CDR1 MNHEY, CDR2 SVGAGI. The length of the CDR3 is 13 residues. V lost 7 bases and J lost 4, with 13 bases in between. The CDR3 DNA sequence: TGTGCCAGCACTCCCGGGTTGGTCTATGGCTACACCTTC. This sequence encodes CASTPGLVYGYTF.

The V gene is TRBV6-5, the J gene TRBJ1-2, with 7 bases that match TRBD1. The trim removed 3 bases at V and 4 bases at J, leaving 11 bases unmatched. This CDR3 comprises 16 residues. Germline V gene lookup returns CDR1 MNHEY and CDR2 SVGAGI. CDR3 sequence reads: CASSYTLSQGTYGYTF. The CDR3 DNA is TGTGCCAGCAGTTATACCCTCTCACAGGGGACCTATGGCTACACCTTC.

CDR3 loop: CASSDRTSGGLETQYF. The DNA of the CDR3 is TGTGCCAGCAGTGACAGGACTAGCGGGGGACTGGAGACCCAGTACTTC. The rearrangement uses TRBV2 and TRBJ2-5; 13 nucleotides line up with TRBD2. Per germline, CDR1 SNHLY and CDR2 FYNNEI. The CDR3 has 16 amino acids. J lost 5 bases, V lost 3 bases, and 6 bases had no gene match.

This chain links TRBV5-4 with TRBJ1-4, with 7 nucleotides matching TRBD1. The germline CDR1 and CDR2 sequences are SGHNT and YYREEE (reference sequence). Trimming at V came to 2 bases and at J to 0 bases, leaving 7 bases not matched to a gene. This CDR3 spans 17 amino acids. The CDR3 here is CASSLKTGAPTNEKLFF. Here the CDR3 DNA reads TGTGCCAGCAGCTTAAAAACAGGGGCCCCAACTAATGAAAAACTGTTTTTT.

CDR3 amino acids: CASSSNRRIVQPQHF. Here the CDR3 DNA reads TGTGCCAGCAGTTCAAACAGACGAATAGTTCAGCCCCAGCATTTT. This sequence joins TRBV28 and TRBJ1-5; no clear D. CDR3 size: 15 residues. V lost 4 bases and J lost 6, with 16 bases in between. CDR1 MDHEN and CDR2 SYDVKM come from the germline V gene.

This chain connects TRBV2 to TRBJ2-5; tentative D call: TRBD2 (6 bases). Trimming took off 6 bases at V and 3 bases at J, with 8 bases between the two ends. The CDR3 consists of 12 residues. In germline, CDR1 is SNHLY, CDR2 FYNNEI. CDR3 in DNA: TGTGCCAGCAGCTCGGGGGAAGAGACCCAGTACTTC. The encoded protein is CASSSGEETQYF.

The chain couples TRBV5-1 to TRBJ2-3; D perhaps matches TRBD2 (5 bases). Germline V gives CDR1 SGHRS, CDR2 YFSETQ. Trimming shortened V by 3 bases and J by 3 bases, and 11 bases separated the two germline ends. The CDR3 extends over 14 amino acids. CDR3 protein: CASSWETFTDTQYF. The CDR3 DNA is TGCGCCAGCAGCTGGGAGACATTTACAGATACGCAGTATTTT.

The V call is TRBV6-5, the J call TRBJ1-3; D not certain. Germline CDR1 and CDR2: MNHEY and SVGAGI. The length of the CDR3 is 12 residues. Trimming left V 10 bases short and J 0 bases short, with 7 bases between. CDR3 in amino acids: CATRSSGNTIYF. The CDR3 DNA follows: TGTGCCACCCGGAGCTCTGGAAACACCATATATTTT.

The V call is TRBV21-1, the J call TRBJ1-5; TRBD1, the D gene given by the table, was not confirmed from the DNA. TRBV21-1 is shown as a pseudogene. The CDR3 sequence is 15 residues long. CDR3: CASSKGQGDNQPQHF. In DNA, the CDR3 is TGTGCCAGCAGCAAAGGTCAGGGGGACAATCAGCCCCAGCATTTT.

This chain uses TRBV2 with TRBJ2-1, with 12 bases that match TRBD2. This CDR3 spans 15 amino acids. In germline, CDR1 is SNHLY, CDR2 FYNNEI. J lost 6 bases, V lost 6 bases, and 6 bases had no gene match. CDR3 amino acids: CASRRLAGAPNEQFF. The DNA for the CDR3 is TGTGCCAGCAGGAGACTAGCGGGGGCACCCAATGAGCAGTTCTTC.

V is TRBV9 and J is TRBJ2-7; 7 bases fit TRBD1. V lost 3 bases to trimming and J lost 3 bases; unmatched junction nucleotides: 3. This CDR3 has 13 residues. Germline-derived CDR1 and CDR2 are SGDLS and YYNGEE. CDR3 DNA sequence: TGTGCCAGCAGCGCGACAGGGAACTACGAGCAGTACTTC. Protein: CASSATGNYEQYF.

The chain links TRBV24-1 to TRBJ2-2; 8 bases line up with TRBD1. The CDR3 is 15 residues long. From germline, CDR1 is KGHDR and CDR2 SFDVKD. J was trimmed by 3 bases and V by 3 bases; bases with no gene match: 2. CDR3 sequence reads: CATSDGQGHTGELFF. In nucleotides, the CDR3 is TGTGCCACCAGTGATGGACAGGGCCACACCGGGGAGCTGTTTTTT.

V and J are TRBV19 and TRBJ2-2, with TRBD1 identical over 7 bases. This CDR3 has 16 residues. Looked up from germline, CDR1 is LNHDA and CDR2 is SQIVND (reference sequence). Trimming cost V 5 bases and J 6 bases; bases outside gene matches: 12. The CDR3 nucleotides are TGTGCCAGTAGTCTACAGGGGCAGTATATCGCCGGGGAGCTGTTTTTT. It codes for CASSLQGQYIAGELFF.

The rearrangement links TRBV9 to TRBJ2-5; 9 bases line up with TRBD2. The CDR3 has 16 residues. The J segment lost 2 bases and the V segment lost 4 bases, leaving 9 bases of the junction unmatched. Germline lookup yields CDR1 SGDLS and CDR2 YYNGEE. The CDR3, as DNA: TGTGCCAGCAGCCCCATTAGCGGGGGTGGTCAAGAGACCCAGTACTTC. It yields the protein CASSPISGGGQETQYF.